These T cell receptor beta chains were read from a single sample in a study of control samples from healthy donors and cancer patients. The table came from immunoSEQ multiplex PCR; TCRdb's copy has only in-frame clones and leaves some out. The sample contains under 70,000 clones, roughly 87% of which appear only once. Material: PBMCs. Source of these receptors: a man between 60 and 75 years old with head and neck cancer. Both conserved end residues are part of each CDR3. A D gene is named only where the DNA matches it firmly. Expanded clones get a size class; other rows say once, few or many, or leave the size out.

clone_size	d_call	v_call	j_call	cdr3_length	cdr3_nt	cdr3_aa
NA	NA	TRBV9	TRBJ2-5	12	TGTGCCAGCAGCACCAACCAAGAGACCCAGTACTTC	CASSTNQETQYF
NA	NA	TRBV24-1	TRBJ2-3	14	TGTGCCACCAAGGATGGACAGAGCACAGATACGCAGTATTTT	CATKDGQSTDTQYF
NA	NA	TRBV10-3	TRBJ2-7	13	TGTGCCATCAGTGAGTCTGGTTTCTACGAGCAGTACTTC	CAISESGFYEQYF
NA	NA	TRBV12-3/TRBV12-4	TRBJ1-1	12	TGTGCCAGCTCCTACTCCAGGGGTGGAACTTTCTTT	CASSYSRGGTFF
NA	NA	TRBV28	TRBJ2-5	15	TGTGCCAGCAGTTTAGAAGCCGCAGCCCAAGAGACCCAGTACTTC	CASSLEAAAQETQYF
NA	NA	TRBV9	TRBJ2-3	17	TGTGCCAGCAGCGTAGAACCGGCAGGGGGGGGCGCAGATACGCAGTATTTT	CASSVEPAGGGADTQYF
once	NA	TRBV6-5	TRBJ1-2	13	TGTGCCAGCAAGGGGCAAGAAGACTATGGCTACACCTTC	CASKGQEDYGYTF
once	NA	TRBV19	TRBJ1-2	11	TGTGCCAGTAGTGTTCGACAGGTTTACACCTTC	CASSVRQVYTF
NA	NA	TRBV7-2	TRBJ1-1	13	TGTGCCAGCAGCTTGGTGGGGAGGACTGAAGCTTTCTTT	CASSLVGRTEAFF
NA	NA	TRBV3-1/TRBV3-2	TRBJ2-5	12	TGTGCCACTTTATCAATGGGAGAGACCCAGTACTTC	CATLSMGETQYF
NA	NA	TRBV19	TRBJ2-3	14	TGTGCCAGTCGGTCGGGACTGAGCACAGATACGCAGTATTTT	CASRSGLSTDTQYF
NA	NA	TRBV7-2	TRBJ1-6	15	TGTGCCAGCAGCTTTGAAGGACACGGAAATTCACCCCTCCACTTT	CASSFEGHGNSPLHF
NA	TRBD2	TRBV7-3	TRBJ2-5	16	TGTGCCAGCAGCTTAATCGCTAGCGGGAATCAAGAGACCCAGTACTTC	CASSLIASGNQETQYF
NA	TRBD2	TRBV10-2	TRBJ2-7	15	TGCGCCAGCAGGGGGGGGGTTTCAAAGTCCTACGAGCAGTACTTC	CASRGGVSKSYEQYF
NA	NA	TRBV24-1	TRBJ1-2	14	TGTGCCACCAGTGACGGAGAACTAATTCATGGCTACACCTTC	CATSDGELIHGYTF
NA	TRBD1	TRBV24-1	TRBJ2-3	14	TGTGCCACCAGTGGAGACAGGGGGCGAGATACGCAGTATTTT	CATSGDRGRDTQYF
once	NA	TRBV6-1	TRBJ2-7	14	TGTGCCAGCAGTGAAGACACCCCGGGCCTCGAGCAGTACTTC	CASSEDTPGLEQYF
NA	NA	TRBV10-3	TRBJ2-3	14	TGTGCCATCAGTGAAGAATTCCCGGGAGATACGCAGTATTTT	CAISEEFPGDTQYF
NA	NA	TRBV7-9	TRBJ2-1	14	TGTGCCAGCAGCTTAGTGTCCAGCTACAATGAGCAGTTCTTC	CASSLVSSYNEQFF
NA	NA	TRBV5-1	TRBJ2-7	14	TGCGCCAGCAGCTTGGATCCATCCTCCTACGAGCAGTACTTC	CASSLDPSSYEQYF
NA	TRBD1	TRBV5-1	TRBJ1-4	14	TGCGCCAGCAGCGAGGGACAGGGAAATGAAAAACTGTTTTTT	CASSEGQGNEKLFF
NA	NA	TRBV19	TRBJ1-3	16	TGTGCCAGTACCTCCTCCTCGGCGGGGGAAGGAAACACCATATATTTT	CASTSSSAGEGNTIYF
NA	NA	TRBV30	TRBJ2-4	15	TGTGCCTGGAGCGGACCAGGGAAATCCAAAAACATTCAGTACTTC	CAWSGPGKSKNIQYF
once	TRBD2	TRBV15	TRBJ2-5	17	TGTGCCACCAGCAGATCCCCAATAGCGGGGGGCGAAGAGACCCAGTACTTC	CATSRSPIAGGEETQYF
NA	NA	TRBV18	TRBJ1-1	13	TGTGCCAGCTCACCTCTAAGGGAACAACAAGCTTTCTTT	CASSPLREQQAFF
NA	NA	TRBV18	TRBJ1-5	15	TGTGCCAGCTCCCCAAACCGGGGGAACAATCAGCCCCAGCATTTT	CASSPNRGNNQPQHF
NA	NA	TRBV4-2	TRBJ1-2	13	TGTGCCAGCAGCCAAGCCGGGTACTATGGCTACACCTTC	CASSQAGYYGYTF
NA	TRBD2	TRBV4-1	TRBJ2-1	18	TGCGCCAGCAGCCAAGTTCTTACTAGCGGGAATACCTACAATGAGCAGTTCTTC	CASSQVLTSGNTYNEQFF
NA	TRBD1	TRBV20-1	TRBJ1-2	13	TGCAGTGCTGGTGAGCAGGGGGCGTATGGCTACACCTTC	CSAGEQGAYGYTF
NA	NA	TRBV7-9	TRBJ2-7	13	TGTGCCAGCAGCTTAACAGGGATCTACGAGCAGTACTTC	CASSLTGIYEQYF
NA	NA	TRBV11-2	TRBJ2-1	14	TGTGCCAGCAGCTTAGGGGGCGGATACAATGAGCAGTTCTTC	CASSLGGGYNEQFF
NA	NA	TRBV19	TRBJ1-5	16	TGTGCCAGTAGTACTCCTGGATTGGCTAGCAATCAGCCCCAGCATTTT	CASSTPGLASNQPQHF
few	TRBD2	TRBV4-2	TRBJ2-1	15	TGTGCCAGCAGCCAGCCGGGGGGGACCTACAATGAGCAGTTCTTC	CASSQPGGTYNEQFF
NA	TRBD2	TRBV3-1/TRBV3-2	TRBJ2-5	17	TGTGCCAGCAGCCAAATCCCCCTAGGAGCGGGGGATGAGACCCAGTACTTC	CASSQIPLGAGDETQYF
NA	TRBD1	TRBV7-9	TRBJ1-3	19	TGTGCCAGCAGCACCCGGACAGGGGGCTATGGGGGTTCTGGAAACACCATATATTTT	CASSTRTGGYGGSGNTIYF